This T cell receptor (beta chain) is drawn from a study of blood T cell repertoires in COVID-19. Produced via immunoSEQ multiplex PCR; TCRdb's table is partial and in-frame only. The sample lists tens of thousands of clones, around 76% occurring once. CDR1 is MGHDK and CDR2 is SYGVNS in the germline V gene. V was pared by 9 bases and J by 2 bases, with 14 bases between. The CDR3 covers 13 residues. V is TRBV25-1 and J is TRBJ2-7; no clear D gene. Material: peripheral blood. This TCR derives from a human donor in a cohort sampled during active COVID-19. Written as DNA, the CDR3 is TGTGCCAGTCACCGAGGTACGGCCTACGAGCAGTACTTC. Its translation: CASHRGTAYEQYF.